The 8 T cell receptor beta chains listed next were all sequenced from one sample in a study of post-analysis software for immune sequencing data. General study points: In patients, TRBV5-6, TRBV5-1 and TRBV20-1 belonged to five or six TRBV segments found more frequently than in controls.

Libraries were made from TCR beta cDNA, and they carried unique molecular identifiers. TCRdb analysed the PCR reads with MiXCR anew, one entry per CDR3 protein. This repertoire shows roughly 400,000 distinct CDR3 sequences, more than 30% found once; its top ten account for about 8%. The antigens of these receptors remain unknown. The specimen was blood. These receptors were obtained from a girl aged 2 to 10 with multiple sclerosis.

This clonotype was seen more than once but under ten times. The chain uses TRBV20-1 and TRBJ2-1; possible D gene TRBD1, 6 bases. V was clipped by 5 bases and J by 7 bases, with 18 bases between them. The germline V gene encodes CDR1 DFQATT and CDR2 SNEGSKA (reference sequence). The CDR3 is 14 amino acids. In DNA form, the CDR3 reads TGCAGTGCTCTGGACAGTCCACTCGGGAATGAGCAGTTCTTC. It translates to CSALDSPLGNEQFF.

This chain joins TRBV3-1 and TRBJ2-1; 13 positions match TRBD2. The length of the CDR3 is 14 residues. After removal of 6 bases from V and 8 bases from J, the junction contained 4 bases not matched to a gene. Germline V gives CDR1 LGHDT, CDR2 YNNKEL (reference sequence). CDR3 loop: CASSRTSGSDEQFF. The CDR3 nucleotides read TGTGCCAGCAGTAGGACTAGCGGGAGCGATGAGCAGTTCTTC.

The CDR3 nucleotides read TGCAGTGTCGGGGGTCTGGAAACTAATGAAAAACTGTTTTTT. Protein: CSVGGLETNEKLFF. This chain uses TRBV20-1 with TRBJ1-4; D possibly corresponds to TRBD1 (5 bases). Between the trimmed V and J ends, which lost 7 bases and 1 base, there was a span of 13 bases. This CDR3 region has 14 residues. From germline, CDR1 is DFQATT and CDR2 SNEGSKA (reference sequence).

The chain is built from TRBV9 and TRBJ2-1; 8 bases agree with TRBD2. V was clipped by 4 bases and J by 2 bases; unmatched bases: 5. The germline V gene has CDR1 SGDLS and CDR2 YYNGEE. This CDR3 region has 15 residues. The CDR3 loop reads CASSSERGPYNEQFF. CDR3 bases: TGTGCCAGCAGCTCGGAGCGGGGGCCCTACAATGAGCAGTTCTTC. Full variable domain (missing parts from reference TRBV9 and TRBJ2-1): DSGVTQTPKHLITATGQRVTLRCSPRSGDLSVYWYQQSLDQGLQFLIQYYNGEERAKGNILERFSAQQFPDLHSELNLSSLELGDSALYFCASSSERGPYNEQFFGPGTRLTVL.

J is TRBJ1-5 and V is TRBV29-1; TRBD1 aligns across 7 bases. From germline, CDR1 is SQVTM and CDR2 ANQGSEA. The CDR3 loop spans 13 amino acids. V was clipped by 4 bases and J by 8 bases; unmatched bases: 8. CDR3 residues: CSVGGGDLEPQHF. Here the CDR3 DNA reads TGCAGCGTTGGAGGGGGCGATTTGGAGCCCCAGCATTTT.

This clonotype was detected only a few times. The rearrangement links TRBV2 to TRBJ1-5; weak D call: TRBD1 (6 bases). CDR3 length equals 13 residues. Germline loops: CDR1 SNHLY, CDR2 FYNNEI. Trimming removed 7 bases from V and 4 bases from J, with 11 bases in between. In nucleotides, the CDR3 is TGTGCCAGCAATGGACAGTCTAATCAGCCCCAGCATTTT. This translates into CASNGQSNQPQHF.

The chain joins TRBV28 to TRBJ2-6; D unresolved. The germline CDR1 and CDR2 sequences are MDHEN and SYDVKM. The CDR3 totals 13 residues. With 7 bases removed from V and 2 bases from J, the gap between germline ends came to 6 bases. CDR3 residues: CASIRAGANVLTF. CDR3 nucleotides: TGTGCCAGCATCCGGGCTGGGGCCAACGTCCTGACTTTC.

The V call is TRBV5-1, the J call TRBJ2-2; D gene unclear. The V gene lost 0 bases and the J gene lost 6 bases, with 3 bases spanning the gap. Germline CDR1 SGHRS, CDR2 YFSETQ. The CDR3 is made up of 12 amino acids. The CDR3 sequence is CASSLAAGELFF. The CDR3 DNA reads TGCGCCAGCAGCTTGGCCGCCGGGGAGCTGTTTTTT.